The entry below gives a single T cell receptor (beta chain) sequence along with its context. Its cognate antigen is unknown. Produced via immunoSEQ multiplex PCR; TCRdb's table is partial and in-frame only. The table includes 84,000 or so clones, roughly 93% detected once. These data come from a study of Tregs in tolerant kidney transplant recipients. Whole-study findings and limits: Biological reproducibility was not directly addressed, but technical replication error appeared minimal.

V lost 6 bases to trimming and J lost 2 bases, with 14 bases between them. CDR1 is KGHSH, CDR2 LQKENI, per germline. The CDR3 has 15 residues. The nonmyeloablative bone marrow transplants came from related graft donors, with transient mixed chimerism. The chain joins TRBV18 to TRBJ1-5; D gene uncertain. The origin of this receptor is a human patient who received a combined kidney and bone marrow transplant. The graft donor may have given rise to some T cells. The sample consisted of CD4+ T cells from blood (PBMCs), taken 12 months after the transplant. CDR3 nucleotide sequence: TGTGCCAGCTCCACCTATTCCGGGGGCAATCAGCCCCAGCATTTT. Its protein is CASSTYSGGNQPQHF.